The TCR beta chain under discussion was sequenced for a study of spatial heterogeneity in lung cancer (dated by TCRdb to about 2019). Regarding the complete study: More beta-chain than alpha-chain transcripts were consistently detected, likely reflecting higher beta-chain transcript abundance. TCR repertoire features were related to nonsynonymous mutation counts determined by whole-exome sequencing of tumor tissue. At surgery, about 210 tumor regions, some 61 matched nontumor lung samples and more than 50 PBMC samples were TCR-sequenced for both alpha and beta chains. A strong correlation was found between TCR transcript counts in tumor regions and a T cell transcriptional module score from matched bulk RNA-seq. In non-small cell lung cancer, the study quantitatively compared TCR alpha and beta repertoires across several tumor regions, matched nontumor lung, and blood. In the raw uncorrected reads, each unique combination of TCR and UMI appeared more than ten times on average.

Many counts were recorded for this clonotype. It lacks a known antigen. No much larger clonotype is one base removed from it; base qualities were not supplied. The time point label for this specimen denotes: sample taken at primary tumor resection. Samples were obtained from around 72 patients with early-stage, untreated non-small cell lung cancer from the lung TRACERx cohort. Without any cell sorting, TCR sequencing was performed on whole RNA extracted either from tumor and nontumor lung tissue or from cryopreserved PBMC samples. Only patients with enough RNA available from two or more tumor regions were chosen for TCR sequencing. Before selection, tumor and adjacent nontumor lung specimens were reviewed by a lung pathologist. General study outcomes and caveats: Counts of ubiquitous and regional expanded TCRs correlated with counts of ubiquitous and regional nonsynonymous mutations, respectively. TCR-seq was estimated to cover only about 7.6% of tumor T cells for alpha chains and approximately 13% for beta chains. A correlation was observed between the number of expanded intratumoral alpha and beta TCRs and the tumor nonsynonymous mutation count. Additional single-cell paired TCR alpha and beta sequencing was considered necessary to confirm, at a functional level, the hypothesis that regional TCRs recognize regional mutations.

The CDR3 numbers 15 residues from cysteine through phenylalanine. The entry retains the CDR3 DNA only, 45 bases that are in frame from base 1. Taken from the germline V gene, the CDR1 and CDR2 loops are SQVTM and ANQGSEA. Compared with germline, V lacks 4 bases and J lacks 5 bases; bases without a gene match: 12. The library was obtained by 5' RACE. Sequencing was carried out with a NextSeq 500. The TCR library protocol attached a unique molecular identifier to each TCR cDNA molecule to allow correction of PCR and sequencing errors. In the original analysis: TCR identification, UMI-based error correction and CDR3 extraction were performed with Decombinator tools. Expanded TCRs were defined as those above a frequency of 2 per 1,000, corresponding to the top 1% of the tumor frequency distribution. Expanded tumor TCRs were classed as regional if statistically deemed absent (corrected P<0.05) from at least one tumor region, otherwise ubiquitous. Rényi diversity was computed with the R vegan package after subsampling each repertoire 100 times to 5,000 TCRs. CDR3 similarity networks were constructed using string-kernel similarity of amino acid triplets, with links drawn between CDR3s whose pairwise similarity was above 0.82. In-frame beta chains were kept once TCRdb had trimmed the public reads at Q25 with fastp and called clones with MiXCR. Each CDR3 protein gets just one entry, which takes the most common genes and DNA from the rows behind it. These V and J calls originate from TCRdb's pipeline instead of the authors' own analysis. The sample data list approximately 11,000 distinct CDR3 sequences, and 5% to 6% of these were observed just once. 9.5% to 15% of the sample comes from the top ten.

The material sequenced was lung tumor tissue, taken at surgery. Recombination connected TRBV29-1 to TRBJ2-5, with TRBD1 identical over 8 junction bases. The TCR was taken from a male donor with early-stage non-small cell lung cancer. The CDR3 has the sequence CSVGSGTGGLETQYF. The nucleotides are TGCAGCGTTGGAAGTGGAACAGGGGGTTTGGAGACCCAGTACTTC.